The sequence of this TCR beta chain was determined in a study of blood T cells in healthy people across ages. The table lists this clonotype with a few counts. Its specificity is not known. PCR was performed a second time for roughly 6 to 12 cycles using a sample-barcoded 5' primer and a J-beta primer mix. A tag from a template-switch adaptor with 12 random nucleotides marked each cDNA molecule. The study obtained at least 3 million CDR3-containing paired-end reads from every sample. TCRdb processed the 5' RACE reads anew with MiXCR; each CDR3 protein has one entry. The sample contains 1.5 million to 2 million distinct CDR3 sequences, 28% of which appear only once. Study results and caveats: With donor CMV status unknown, expanded clonotype changes were possibly confounded. With naive T cell percentage, TCR beta diversity showed a strong correlation.

The CDR3 extends over 15 amino acids. V lost 7 bases, J lost 6 bases, and 21 bases lay in between. The sequence came from a woman aged 25 to 45 in good health. The genes are TRBV12-3 or TRBV12-4 and TRBJ1-2, with a tentative D call TRBD1 (6 bases). The sample comprised blood. The CDR3 protein is CASTPRDTAGNGYTF. The CDR3 DNA is TGTGCCAGCACTCCCCGGGACACTGCCGGGAATGGCTACACCTTC.